Each of the 13 T cell receptor beta chains below was sequenced from the same sample in a study of blood T cell repertoires in COVID-19. The table came from immunoSEQ multiplex PCR; TCRdb's copy has only in-frame clones and leaves some out. Among around 70,000 clones, approximately 90% were seen once, and the ten largest hold 0.5% to 0.7%. Sequencing was performed on peripheral blood. These receptors originate from a man aged 55 to 69 with acute or convalescent COVID-19.

The J gene is TRBJ1-2, the V gene TRBV19; 7 bases match TRBD1. From germline, CDR1 is LNHDA and CDR2 SQIVND (reference sequence). After removal of 8 bases from V and 6 bases from J, the junction contained 9 bases not matched to a gene. The CDR3 has 13 residues. The CDR3 DNA follows: TGTGCCAGTTCGACAGGGATAGGGGATGGCTACACCTTC. Translation gives CASSTGIGDGYTF.

The rearrangement joins TRBV6-5 to TRBJ2-5; TRBD1 aligns across 9 bases. With V trimmed by 7 bases and J by 5 bases, 11 bases remained unmatched. Germline V gives CDR1 MNHEY, CDR2 SVGAGI. The CDR3 is made up of 15 amino acids. CDR3 in amino acids: CASTTGQGTPETQYF. The CDR3 DNA sequence: TGTGCCAGCACCACCGGACAGGGGACCCCGGAGACCCAGTACTTC.

The chain uses TRBV9 and TRBJ1-2; possible D gene TRBD1, 5 bases. The CDR3 runs to 13 residues. Germline CDR1 reads SGDLS; CDR2 reads YYNGEE. Trimming took off 3 bases at V and 3 bases at J, with 9 bases between the two ends. Here the CDR3 reads CASSATGDYGYTF. CDR3 coding DNA: TGTGCCAGCAGCGCCACAGGAGACTATGGCTACACCTTC.

The gene calls are TRBV7-3 and TRBJ2-2, with D hard to call. Trimming took off 1 base at V and 4 bases at J, with 4 bases between the two ends. The length of the CDR3 is 13 residues. Looked up from germline, CDR1 is SGHTA and CDR2 is FQGTGA. In nucleotides, the CDR3 is TGTGCCAGCAGCTTAATACTCACCGGGGAGCTGTTTTTT. This sequence encodes CASSLILTGELFF.

V gene TRBV5-4 combines with J gene TRBJ1-2; D perhaps matches TRBD1 (6 bases). CDR1 and CDR2 from the germline V gene are SGHNT and YYREEE (reference sequence). The CDR3 consists of 15 residues. V lost 0 bases and J lost 3, with 12 bases in between. CDR3 protein: CASSLGLAGDYGYTF. In DNA form, the CDR3 reads TGTGCCAGCAGCTTGGGGTTGGCAGGGGACTATGGCTACACCTTC.

The chain uses TRBV6-5 and TRBJ1-3; a possible D gene is TRBD1 (5 bases). CDR1 and CDR2 from the germline V gene are MNHEY and SVGAGI. V shed 5 bases and J shed 4 bases, with 12 bases lying between them. The CDR3 length is 14 residues. As DNA, the CDR3 is TGTGCCAGCAGTCCCGTCGGACAAGGAAACACCATATATTTT. It encodes CASSPVGQGNTIYF.

This chain connects TRBV7-9 to TRBJ1-2, with D perhaps matching TRBD1 (5 bases). Germline V CDR1 and CDR2: SEHNR, FQNEAQ (reference sequence). The CDR3 runs to 15 residues. V gave up 5 bases and J gave up 3 bases, with 16 bases separating them. The CDR3 bases are TGTGCCAGCAGCCATAGACTTGGGGCTGACTATGGCTACACCTTC. Its protein product is CASSHRLGADYGYTF.

The rearrangement links TRBV29-1 to TRBJ1-5; 8 bases are shared with TRBD1. Germline loops: CDR1 SQVTM, CDR2 ANQGSEA. The CDR3 spans 12 residues. The V and J ends lost 4 bases and 6 bases, in that order; junction bases with no gene match: 2. Here the CDR3 reads CSVVQGGQPQHF. The CDR3 bases are TGCAGCGTTGTACAGGGGGGTCAGCCCCAGCATTTT.

The V gene is TRBV11-2, the J gene TRBJ1-2, with 8 positions matching TRBD1. The CDR3 sequence is 17 residues long. The germline V gene encodes CDR1 SGHAT and CDR2 FQNNGV. Losses at the gene ends were 1 base for V and 1 base for J; bases not matched to a gene: 8. The CDR3 DNA reads TGTGCCAGCAGCTTAGGGGGCGGGACAGGAGATAACTATGGCTACACCTTC. Amino acid sequence: CASSLGGGTGDNYGYTF.

This chain uses TRBV20-1 with TRBJ2-1; tentative D call: TRBD2 (7 bases). Germline CDR1 is DFQATT and CDR2 is SNEGSKA (reference sequence). This CDR3 spans 16 amino acids. Trimming shortened V by 3 bases and J by 8 bases, and 23 bases separated the two germline ends. CDR3 DNA: TGCAGTGCTAGTGGGGTTGGGGGCGGGAGTGGCGATGAGCAGTTCTTC. Translating it yields CSASGVGGGSGDEQFF.

The chain has TRBV19 and TRBJ2-1, with 7 bases lining up with TRBD2. CDR3 size: 15 residues. The J segment lost 5 bases and the V segment lost 3 bases, leaving 7 bases of the junction unmatched. Germline loops: CDR1 LNHDA, CDR2 SQIVND (reference sequence). Here the CDR3 reads CASSMGGGRHNEQFF. Written as DNA, the CDR3 is TGTGCCAGTAGTATGGGGGGAGGGCGCCACAATGAGCAGTTCTTC. The complete variable domain, with remaining parts taken from reference TRBV19 and TRBJ2-1, reads DGGITQSPKYLFRKEGQNVTLSCEQNLNHDAMYWYRQDPGQGLRLIYYSQIVNDFQKGDIAEGYSVSREKKESFPLTVTSAQKNPTAFYLCASSMGGGRHNEQFFGPGTRLTVL.

This clone was seen a few times. The CDR3 DNA is TGCAGCGTTGATCTGGGCGCGTCGGGACAGGGGGAAGGTGGCTACACCTTC. Protein product: CSVDLGASGQGEGGYTF. The chain uses TRBV29-1 and TRBJ1-2; 11 bases match TRBD1. The V segment lost 3 bases and the J segment 7 bases; nucleotides outside the gene matches: 16. This CDR3 is 17 amino acids long. In germline, CDR1 is SQVTM, CDR2 ANQGSEA.

This chain's CDR3 is CASSSRLYGYTF. DNA for the CDR3: TGTGCCAGCAGTTCGAGGCTTTATGGCTACACCTTC. The rearrangement links TRBV6-5 to TRBJ1-2, with D hard to call. Germline V gene sequence: CDR1 MNHEY, CDR2 SVGAGI. The CDR3 extends over 12 amino acids. V lost 4 bases, J lost 5 bases, and 8 bases lay in between.